This entry features one T cell receptor beta chain sequence. The V and J ends lost 7 bases and 4 bases respectively, with 13 bases between them. CDR1 and CDR2 from the germline V gene are MNHEY and SVGAGI. The CDR3 extends over 13 amino acids. Clones were sequenced by immunoSEQ multiplex PCR, and TCRdb holds only the in-frame ones, with some missing. The table includes around 260,000 clones, roughly 90% detected once. This specimen belongs to a study of blood T cell repertoires in COVID-19. Seattle participants joined during active infection and were tracked over time. The TCR sequence derives from a woman between 25 and 40 years old with COVID-19, enrolled during active disease. V usage is TRBV6-5 and J usage is TRBJ2-5; D is uncertain. Specimen: peripheral blood. CDR3 bases: TGTGCCAGCACTAAACCCCCCGCAGAGACCCAGTACTTC. This translates into CASTKPPAETQYF.